The T cell receptor (beta chain) described here comes from a study of T cell changes during pregnancy in multiple sclerosis (dated by TCRdb to between 2018 and 2021). Concerning the study at large: Changes in the T cell repertoire over the course of pregnancy were examined in this study in women with multiple sclerosis.

The method was the immunoSEQ multiplex PCR assay. TCRdb retrieved this table from immuneACCESS and kept in-frame rearrangements only. Not all clones are present; in checked studies, unresolved V genes account for under half, and no reason is known for the remainder. The table for this sample lists tens of thousands of clones; 75% to 90% of them were counted only once. Around 8% of the sample comes from the top ten. Including the terminal cysteine and phenylalanine, the CDR3 comprises 13 residues. Only the CDR3 DNA is retained, 39 bases long and in frame from the first base. CDR1 LGHNA and CDR2 YSLEER were looked up in the germline V gene. Trimming at the junction amounts to 1 base on V and 8 bases on J, and the germline ends lie 9 bases apart. Remarks on this clone: Its antigen target is currently unknown. Base qualities are missing; no much larger clone stands one base away.

The chain was built from TRBV4-3 and TRBJ2-1; matching of 5 bases hints at TRBD2 as the D gene. The specimen comprised CD8+ T cells from peripheral blood mononuclear cells, sampled in the first trimester of pregnancy. This sequence originates from a female donor in good health, enrolled as a control in a pregnancy study. The CDR3 region has the sequence CASSQVLGDEQFF. The DNA sequence reads TGCGCCAGCAGCCAAGTCTTGGGAGATGAGCAGTTCTTC.